This record concerns one T cell receptor (beta chain) sequence. The record originates from a study of blood T cell repertoires in COVID-19. Clones were read by immunoSEQ multiplex PCR, and TCRdb kept only the in-frame ones, dropping some. Among about 300,000 clones listed, 87% were seen once. The germline CDR1 and CDR2 sequences are LNHDA and SQIVND (reference sequence). CDR3 length equals 14 residues. Trimming cost V 3 bases and J 5 bases; bases outside gene matches: 5. The clonotype originates from a woman in her twenties or thirties who had recovered from COVID-19. This sequence joins TRBV19 and TRBJ1-1; 8 nucleotides line up with TRBD1. The sequencing sample was made of PBMCs or T cells enriched from blood (not recorded which). CDR3 nucleotide sequence: TGTGCCAGTAGTATGGGCAGGGGGCTGACTGAAGCTTTCTTT. Protein product: CASSMGRGLTEAFF.